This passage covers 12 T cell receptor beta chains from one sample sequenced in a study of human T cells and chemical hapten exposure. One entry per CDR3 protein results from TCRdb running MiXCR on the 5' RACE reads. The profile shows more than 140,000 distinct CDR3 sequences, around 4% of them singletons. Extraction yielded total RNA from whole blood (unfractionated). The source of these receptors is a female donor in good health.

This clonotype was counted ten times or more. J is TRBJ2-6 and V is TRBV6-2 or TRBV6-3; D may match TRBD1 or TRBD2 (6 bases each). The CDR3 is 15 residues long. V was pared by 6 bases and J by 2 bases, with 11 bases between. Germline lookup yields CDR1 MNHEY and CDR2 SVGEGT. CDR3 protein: CASRTGGAGANVLTF. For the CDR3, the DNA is TGTGCCAGCAGAACCGGGGGCGCTGGGGCCAACGTCCTGACTTTC.

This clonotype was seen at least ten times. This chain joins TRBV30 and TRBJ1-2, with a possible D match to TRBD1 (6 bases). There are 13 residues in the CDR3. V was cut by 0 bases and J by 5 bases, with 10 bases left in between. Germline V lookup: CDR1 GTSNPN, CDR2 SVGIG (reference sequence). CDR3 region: CAWSVATGYGYTF. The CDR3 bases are TGTGCCTGGAGTGTCGCAACAGGGTATGGCTACACCTTC.

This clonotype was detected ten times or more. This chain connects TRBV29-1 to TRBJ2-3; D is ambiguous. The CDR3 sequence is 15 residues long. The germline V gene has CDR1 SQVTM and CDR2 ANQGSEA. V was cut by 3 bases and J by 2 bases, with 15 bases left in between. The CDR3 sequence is CSVEKGWADTDTQYF. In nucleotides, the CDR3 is TGCAGCGTTGAGAAGGGTTGGGCAGACACAGATACGCAGTATTTT.

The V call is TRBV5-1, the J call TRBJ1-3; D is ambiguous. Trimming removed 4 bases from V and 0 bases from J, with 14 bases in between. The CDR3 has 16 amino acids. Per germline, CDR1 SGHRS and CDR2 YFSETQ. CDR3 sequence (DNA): TGCGCCAGCAGCCAAGGGTCAACAAGCTCTGGAAACACCATATATTTT. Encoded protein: CASSQGSTSSGNTIYF.

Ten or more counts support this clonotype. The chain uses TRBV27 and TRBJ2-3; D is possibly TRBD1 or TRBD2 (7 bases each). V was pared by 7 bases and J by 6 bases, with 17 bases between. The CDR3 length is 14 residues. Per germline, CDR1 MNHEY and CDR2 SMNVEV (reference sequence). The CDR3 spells CASNWPRGGDTQYF. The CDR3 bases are TGTGCCAGCAACTGGCCCAGGGGGGGCGATACGCAGTATTTT.

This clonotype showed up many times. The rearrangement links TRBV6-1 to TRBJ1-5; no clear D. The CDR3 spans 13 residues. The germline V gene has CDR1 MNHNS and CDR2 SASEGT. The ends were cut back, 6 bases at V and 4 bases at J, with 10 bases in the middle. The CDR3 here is CASRVVFNQPQHF. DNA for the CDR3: TGTGCCAGCAGGGTAGTTTTTAATCAGCCCCAGCATTTT.

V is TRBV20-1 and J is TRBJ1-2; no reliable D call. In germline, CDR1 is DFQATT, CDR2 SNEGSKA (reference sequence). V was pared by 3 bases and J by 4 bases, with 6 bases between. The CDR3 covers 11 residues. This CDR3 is CSARTAYGYTF. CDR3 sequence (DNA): TGCAGTGCTAGGACGGCCTATGGCTACACCTTC.

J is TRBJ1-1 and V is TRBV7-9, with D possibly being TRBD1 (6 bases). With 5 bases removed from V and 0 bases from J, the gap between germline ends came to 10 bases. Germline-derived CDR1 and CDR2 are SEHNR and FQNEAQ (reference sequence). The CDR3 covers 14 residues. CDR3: CASSPRGMNTEAFF. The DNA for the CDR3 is TGTGCCAGCAGCCCCAGGGGAATGAACACTGAAGCTTTCTTT.

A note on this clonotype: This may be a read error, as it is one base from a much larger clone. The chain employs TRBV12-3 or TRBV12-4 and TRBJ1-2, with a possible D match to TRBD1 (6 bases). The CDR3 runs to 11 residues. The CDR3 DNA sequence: TGTGCCAGCAGTAACAGGGATGGCGACACCTTC. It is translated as CASSNRDGDTF.

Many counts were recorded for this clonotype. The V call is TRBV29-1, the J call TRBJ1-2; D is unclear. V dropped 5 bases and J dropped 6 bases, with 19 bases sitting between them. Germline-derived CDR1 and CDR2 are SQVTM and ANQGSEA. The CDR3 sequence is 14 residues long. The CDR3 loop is CSVFPDPQADGYTF. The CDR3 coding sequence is TGCAGCGTTTTTCCAGATCCCCAAGCGGATGGCTACACCTTC.

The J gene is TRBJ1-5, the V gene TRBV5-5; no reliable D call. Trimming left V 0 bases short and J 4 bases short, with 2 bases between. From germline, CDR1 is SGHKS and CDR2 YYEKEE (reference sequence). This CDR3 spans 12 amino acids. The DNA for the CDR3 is TGTGCCAGCAGCTTGGAGAATCAGCCCCAGCATTTT. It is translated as CASSLENQPQHF.

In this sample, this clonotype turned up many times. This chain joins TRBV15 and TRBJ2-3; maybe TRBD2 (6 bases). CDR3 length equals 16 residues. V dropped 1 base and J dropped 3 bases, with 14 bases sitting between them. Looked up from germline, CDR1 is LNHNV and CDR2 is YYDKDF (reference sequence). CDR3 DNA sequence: TGTGCCACCAGCAGAGCAGCCATGCGGGGTACAGATACGCAGTATTTT. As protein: CATSRAAMRGTDTQYF.